A selection of T cell receptor delta chains follows, all from one sample in a study of intestinal T cells in coeliac disease. TCRdb re-processed the multiplex PCR reads using CATT. The data contain around 1,500 delta-chain clones, around 69% of them seen just once; the ten biggest clones take up roughly 18%. The sequenced sample was a duodenal biopsy. These receptors were taken from a human donor with celiac disease. Both conserved end residues are part of each CDR3. D genes are given only for firm matches. Clone size, where shown, is once, few, many, or a class for clones that have expanded.

TRDD3	TRDV2	NA	TRDJ1	TGTGCCTGTGACGCCTTACTGAGGGATACTTCGTACACCGATAAACTCATCTTT	CACDALLRDTSYTDKLIF
TRDD3	TRDV1	once	TRDJ1	TGTGCTCTTGGGGAACCTCCTGGGGGCCTCCGACTGGGGGATAAAGGGGGTAGGGGGTACACCGATAAACTCATCTTT	CALGEPPGGLRLGDKGGRGYTDKLIF
TRDD3	TRDV1	once	TRDJ1	TGTGCTCTTGGGGAACGTATTCCCCATACAGTGGTACTGGGGGACGGGGTCTGTGGCGATAAACCCATCTTT	CALGERIPHTVVLGDGVCGDKPIF
TRDD3	TRDV1	few	TRDJ1	TGTGCTCTAAGTTCTTCCTCGTGGGTCTACACTGGGGGATACACCGATAAACTCATCTTT	CALSSSSWVYTGGYTDKLIF
TRDD3	TRDV1	NA	TRDJ2	TGTGCTCTTGGGGAACGGTCTTCCCTCACGTGGGGGATACTGGAGACAGCACAACTCTTCTTT	CALGERSSLTWGILETAQLFF
TRDD3	TRDV1	NA	TRDJ1	TGTGCTCTTGGGGAACTCCTCTGGGGGGTCGTGTGGTCCCTAGAATCTCTAGCGCTACTGGGGGATCTTAAGGCCGATAAACTCATCTTT	CALGELLWGVVWSLESLALLGDLKADKLIF
TRDD3	TRDV1	large	TRDJ1	TGTGCTCCCCGGGTTACTAGACTGGGGGGCCGCCTCATCTTT	CAPRVTRLGGRLIF
TRDD3	TRDV1	NA	TRDJ1	TGTGCTCTTGGGAACTACAACTGGGGGATACTTTACACCGATAAACTCATCTTT	CALGNYNWGILYTDKLIF
TRDD3	TRDV1	NA	TRDJ1	TGTGCTCTTGGGTTACATTTTAGCCCCCGGGCTCACTGGGGGATACGCGGGCGGAGAACCGATAAACTCATCTTT	CALGLHFSPRAHWGIRGRRTDKLIF
TRDD3	TRDV1	NA	TRDJ1	TGTGCTCTTGGGCCTACCTACTGGGGGATACGCGCCGATAAACTCATCTTT	CALGPTYWGIRADKLIF
TRDD3	TRDV2	NA	TRDJ1	TGTGCCTGTGACGCCTTACTGGGGGTCTTGGGTTCCGATAAACTCATCTTT	CACDALLGVLGSDKLIF
TRDD3	TRDV2	large	TRDJ1	TGTGCCTGTGATGGACTGGGGGGAGATGCGTACACCGATAAACTCATCTTT	CACDGLGGDAYTDKLIF
TRDD3	TRDV1	NA	TRDJ1	TGTGCTCTTGGGGATAGTACGAACGGACCTTCACACAACTGGGGGATACTTTACACCGATAAACTCATCTTT	CALGDSTNGPSHNWGILYTDKLIF
TRDD3	TRDV1	medium-sized	TRDJ1	TGTGCTCTCGTACTGGGGGATACGTACACCGATAAACTCATCTTT	CALVLGDTYTDKLIF
TRDD3	TRDV1	large	TRDJ1	TGTGCTCTTGGGGAACTAGGCTCTCCGGGGGATACAACCGCTGGTAAACTCATCTTT	CALGELGSPGDTTAGKLIF